This TCR beta chain was found in a study of blood T cell repertoires in COVID-19 (dated by TCRdb to between 2020 and 2021). Background on the whole study: The collaborator samples originated in the United States, Italy and Spain and spanned the acute and convalescent phases of COVID-19. The samples were drawn from the first 160 participants of the ongoing ImmuneRACE study and from 1,254 subjects provided by 6 global collaborators. The prospective study material was composed of cDNA or gDNA derived from T cells, B-cell-depleted T cells, or PBMCs. Sample metadata almost always included a de-identified subject ID, COVID-19 status, age in years and sex. The repertoires were released in a freely available public database intended as a resource for research on the immune response to SARS-CoV-2. Where available, HLA class I and class II types were obtained from metadata supplied by the sample provider rather than from assay-based typing. Deeply sampled blood TCRbeta repertoires from subjects exposed to, actively infected with, or recovered from COVID-19 were included in the dataset. The paper's findings and limits, for the study overall: How much clinical and demographic metadata was included differed by source and by participant, and the metadata was provided uncurated.

The CDR3 holds 15 amino acids from the cysteine to the phenylalanine. Just the 45-base CDR3 DNA is kept, in frame starting at base 1. From a lookup of the germline V gene (reference sequence), CDR1 and CDR2 are LGHDT and YNNKEL. V is cut back by 4 bases and J by 8 bases, with 9 bases in the junction unmatched. TCRbeta CDR3 regions were amplified from genomic DNA using the immunoSEQ Assay, a bias-controlled multiplex PCR. In the authors' own workflow: Nucleated cell counts per sample were estimated from amplification of reference gene primers within the assay. To quantify the absolute abundance of each unique TCRbeta CDR3 rearrangement, sequence reads were collapsed and filtered. Productive Simpson clonality was computed per sample as the square root of Simpson's diversity index over productive rearrangements. In its TCRdb copy, this immuneACCESS table keeps in-frame sequences only and misses some clones. Where compared with another copy, unresolved V genes explain less than half of these, and the others have no known cause. V, J and clone size derive from that table, while D and trimming were established from the DNA sequence. The sample profile shows some 88,000 clones; 85% to 90% of them were found once. The biggest ten clones account for roughly 4% of the sample.

As for this clone: This receptor's antigen is unknown. No base quality values were provided; no much bigger clone lies one nucleotide off.

Each collaborating institution followed its own protocols to collect whole blood in K2EDTA tubes. For TCRbeta analysis, collaborator samples were shipped as frozen whole blood, as isolated PBMCs, or as DNA extracted from either sample type. This sequence originates from a man aged 55-75 years with acute or convalescent COVID-19. Input material: peripheral blood. The chain uses TRBV3-1 (or the pseudogene TRBV3-2) and TRBJ2-1; TRBD2 agrees with 9 junctional bases. The CDR3 in this case is CASSPAPGLAHEQFF. At the DNA level, the sequence is TGTGCCAGCAGCCCGGCTCCGGGACTAGCTCATGAGCAGTTCTTC.